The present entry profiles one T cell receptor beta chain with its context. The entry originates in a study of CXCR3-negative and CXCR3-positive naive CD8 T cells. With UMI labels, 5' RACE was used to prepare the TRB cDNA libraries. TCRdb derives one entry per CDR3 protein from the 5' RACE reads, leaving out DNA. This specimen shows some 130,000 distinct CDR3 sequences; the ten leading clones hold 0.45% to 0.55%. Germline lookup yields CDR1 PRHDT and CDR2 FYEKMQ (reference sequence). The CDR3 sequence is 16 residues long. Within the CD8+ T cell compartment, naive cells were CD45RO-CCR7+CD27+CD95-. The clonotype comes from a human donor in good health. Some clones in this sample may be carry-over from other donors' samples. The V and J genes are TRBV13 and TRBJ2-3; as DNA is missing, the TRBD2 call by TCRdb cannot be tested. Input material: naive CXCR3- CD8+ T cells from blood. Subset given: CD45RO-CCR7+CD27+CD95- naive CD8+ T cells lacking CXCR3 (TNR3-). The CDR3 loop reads CASSSGLAPIWDTQYF.